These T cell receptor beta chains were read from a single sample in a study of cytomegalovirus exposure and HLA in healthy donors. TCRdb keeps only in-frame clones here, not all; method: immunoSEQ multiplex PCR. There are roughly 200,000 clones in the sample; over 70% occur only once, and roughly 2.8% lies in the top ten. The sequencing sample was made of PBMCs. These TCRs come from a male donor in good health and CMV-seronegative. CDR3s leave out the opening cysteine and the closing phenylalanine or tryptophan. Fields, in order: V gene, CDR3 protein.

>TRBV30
ACLQTMNTEAF
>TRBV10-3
AISDGNGVNNEQF
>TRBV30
AWSLTGGDQPQH
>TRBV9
ASSYSGVPTDTQY
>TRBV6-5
ASSSGTSGRTQY
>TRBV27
ASSAPGQGGGYT
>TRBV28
ATSKGRQPQH
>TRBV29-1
SVELVERGFSYEQY
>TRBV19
ASSSGNQPQH
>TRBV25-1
ASSEWTGQGFFDTQY
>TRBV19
ASSRGGGTDTQY
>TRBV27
ASSLRTAVGGYT
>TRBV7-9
SSSLGLETGKFHADTIY
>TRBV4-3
ASSQDWVAAGVYEQY
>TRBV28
ASSPPTSHPYEQY
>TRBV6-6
ASSPRGQGSTEAF
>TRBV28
ASWDYSYEQY
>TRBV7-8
ASSGWDRGLGYT
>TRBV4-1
ASSWTGADRDTQY
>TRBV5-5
ASSANRPRESPLH
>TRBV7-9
ASTQTISGISSYNEQF
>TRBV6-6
ATDGQGNEQF
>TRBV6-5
ASRQDRSSYNEQF
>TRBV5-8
ASSRDINYGYT
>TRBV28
ASSLSPTGGHTEAF
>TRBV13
ASSLGGGNNQPQH
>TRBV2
ASSWGGNANEKLF
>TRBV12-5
ASGLVHLEPQH
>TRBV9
ASSVAVNTEAF
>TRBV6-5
ASSNSNNQPQH
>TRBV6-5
ASKSGTGHEKLF
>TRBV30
AWSPGEAGYT
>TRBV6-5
ASSYKGQGRYNEQF